This TCR beta chain was retrieved from a study of blood T cell repertoires in COVID-19. Overall study: Collection of acute and convalescent COVID-19 samples took place in the United States, Italy and Spain.

The junction had 11 bases not matched to a gene; V was cut back by 7 bases and J by 4 bases. This CDR3 comprises 15 residues. Germline V gives CDR1 SGHVS, CDR2 FNYEAQ. In the original workflow: Estimation of nucleated cell counts was performed using reference gene primer amplification. Profiling relied on immunoSEQ multiplex PCR, and the TCRdb table lists in-frame clones only, not all of them. V and J calls and clone size come straight from that table; D and trimming were deduced from the DNA. The repertoire holds roughly 400,000 clones, with 70% to 90% as singletons. Those who participated ranged in age from roughly 18 to 89 years and resided in roughly 26 US areas. Participants were placed into cohorts based on the clinical history they reported.

The chain has TRBV7-6 and TRBJ2-5; TRBD1 matches 8 bases. This receptor was obtained from a woman aged 40 to 50 with acute COVID-19. What was sequenced was PBMCs or T cells enriched from blood (not recorded which). For the CDR3, the DNA is TGTGCCAGCACCACTACTAGGACAGGGATAGAGACCCAGTACTTC. Protein sequence: CASTTTRTGIETQYF.